This T cell receptor beta chain was recorded in a study of blood T cell repertoires in COVID-19. Authors' analysis steps: Quantification of nucleated cells was approximated via reference gene primer amplification. Clones were read by immunoSEQ multiplex PCR, and TCRdb kept only the in-frame ones, dropping some. For V, J and clone size, that table is used; D and trimming come from the DNA. Here the sample spans 120,000 to 150,000 clones, about 85% being singletons. CDR3 size: 16 residues. In germline, CDR1 is LNHNV, CDR2 YYDKDF (reference sequence). Trimming cost V 0 bases and J 2 bases, with 11 bases left between them.

The V call is TRBV15, the J call TRBJ2-1; a weak D match, TRBD1 (5 bases). The sequenced material came from peripheral blood. The source is a woman aged 40 to 50 with active or convalescent COVID-19. CDR3 nucleotide sequence: TGTGCCACCAGCAGAGATGGAAGGGGTCCCTACAATGAGCAGTTCTTC. As protein: CATSRDGRGPYNEQFF. Drawing the rest from reference TRBV15 and TRBJ2-1, the complete variable domain is DAMVIQNPRYQVTQFGKPVTLSCSQTLNHNVMYWYQQKSSQAPKLLFHYYDKDFNNEADTPDNFQSRRPNTSFCFLDIRSPGLGDTAMYLCATSRDGRGPYNEQFFGPGTRLTVL.